This T cell receptor beta chain stems from a study of T cell responses to AZD1222 COVID-19 vaccine. About the study: Timing groups of about 4 and about 12 weeks for second doses were pooled.

Study-level results: A mostly white British donor set with more females was recruited, and clonal diversity was possibly underestimated. Repertoires were obtained only post-peak T cell response.

Generated by immunoSEQ multiplex PCR, the TCRdb table keeps only in-frame clones and is missing some. The top ten hold roughly 1.7% of the sample, which has 110,000 to 150,000 clones, around 91% seen once. Comments on this clone: The antigen is not known.

The TCR originated in an adult in good health. Sequencing used peripheral blood, obtained on day 0 of AZD1222 vaccination.

CDR3 sequence (DNA): TGTGCCAGCAGCCCCAGGCGGGGGGCGGAGAATTCACCCCTCCACTTT. It translates to CASSPRRGAENSPLHF. This chain joins TRBV11-1 and TRBJ1-6, with a possible D match to TRBD1 (6 bases). The CDR3 is 16 amino acids. Germline-derived CDR1 and CDR2 are SGHAT and FQDESV (reference sequence). Between the trimmed V and J ends, which lost 5 bases and 7 bases, there was a span of 18 bases.